These T cell receptor beta chains were read from a single sample in a study of neurological immune-mediated disorders. Each CDR3 protein is one row after TCRdb ran MiXCR on the 5' RACE reads. Of approximately 85,000 distinct CDR3 sequences listed, under 15% are singletons. Sequencing was done on a sample of PBMCs. The receptors stem from a female donor with HTLV-1-associated myelopathy (HAM/TSP). The CDR3 runs from the conserved cysteine through the conserved F or W. A D gene is named only where the DNA matches it firmly. The size of a clone is reported for some rows only, either as once, few or many, or as a class for expanded clones.

>many|TRBV20-1|TRBJ2-7|TRBD1
TGCAGTGCCCACAGGGGGCTCGACGAGCAGTACTTC
CSAHRGLDEQYF
>few|TRBV12-3/TRBV12-4|TRBJ2-7|-
TGTGCCAGCAGTTTATGTGGCTATGAGCAGTACTTC
CASSLCGYEQYF
>many|TRBV10-3|TRBJ2-3|TRBD1
TGTGCCATCAGTGAGACAGGGGCGAGAACAGATACGCAGTATTTT
CAISETGARTDTQYF
>many|TRBV9|TRBJ2-1|-
TGTGCCAGCAGCGTAGACGACAATGAGCAGTTCTTC
CASSVDDNEQFF
>many|TRBV5-6|TRBJ2-5|TRBD2
TGTGCCAGCAGCAGTAACGGGGAGGGCGGCGGCGGAGAGACCCAGTACTTC
CASSSNGEGGGGETQYF
>-|TRBV20-1|TRBJ1-5|-
TGCAGTGCTAGAGATTTGGGCGTGTGGGGCACTCAGCCCCAGCATTTT
CSARDLGVWGTQPQHF
>many|TRBV18|TRBJ2-1|-
TGTGCCAGCTCACCGGACAAGCACAATGAGCAGTTCTTC
CASSPDKHNEQFF
>many|TRBV7-6|TRBJ2-1|-
TGTGCCAGCAGCTTAGCAGGGTTCAATGAGCAGTTCTTC
CASSLAGFNEQFF
>-|TRBV28|TRBJ2-1|-
TGTGCCAGTAGAGCCACGGGGGCGGATCACAATGAGCAGTTCTTC
CASRATGADHNEQFF
>many|TRBV7-9|TRBJ2-1|TRBD2
TGTGCCAGCAGCCCAGCGGGGGGGCCCCATGAGCAGTTCTTC
CASSPAGGPHEQFF
>many|TRBV5-1|TRBJ1-2|TRBD1
TGCGCCAGCAGCACCGGGACAGTCGGGAACTATGGCTACACCTTC
CASSTGTVGNYGYTF
>many|TRBV12-3/TRBV12-4|TRBJ2-7|TRBD2
TGTGCCAGCAGTTCGGTCAGCGGGGGCTACGAGCAGTACTTC
CASSSVSGGYEQYF
>many|TRBV5-6|TRBJ2-1|-
TGTGACAGCAGTTCCACATCGCCGTTTAAGCTCGAGCAGTTCTTC
CDSSSTSPFKLEQFF
>many|TRBV5-1|TRBJ2-7|-
TGCGCCAGCAGCTTGACGGGAACCGAGCAGTACTTC
CASSLTGTEQYF
>many|TRBV6-4|TRBJ2-3|TRBD2
TGTGCCAGCAGTGACCTATTGACCCGGGGGGCGCAGTATTTT
CASSDLLTRGAQYF
>many|TRBV5-1|TRBJ2-6|-
TGCGCCAGCAGCTTGTCAGGGACTGGGGCCAACGTCCTGACTTTC
CASSLSGTGANVLTF
>few|TRBV20-1|TRBJ1-1|-
TGCAGTGCTAGTAATCAGGGATTGAACACTGAAGCTTTCTTT
CSASNQGLNTEAFF
>many|TRBV4-1|TRBJ1-3|TRBD1
TGCGCCAGCAGCCAAGGGGACAGGAGCTTCTCTGGAAACACCATATATTTT
CASSQGDRSFSGNTIYF
>many|TRBV5-1|TRBJ2-3|-
TGCGCCAGCAGCTTACAGGGTGAGGTGGGAGATACGCAGTATTTT
CASSLQGEVGDTQYF
>many|TRBV7-2|TRBJ2-5|TRBD2
TGTGCCAGCAGCTTTAGGGCGGGGGGTTCCCAAGAGACCCAGTACTTC
CASSFRAGGSQETQYF
>many|TRBV15|TRBJ2-3|-
TGTGCTACCAGCAGACCGGGGTTCGAGGTTGTGGTGCAGTATTTT
CATSRPGFEVVVQYF